Following are 29 T cell receptor beta chains from one sample sequenced in a study of CD8+CD57+ T cells in acquired aplastic anemia. TCR beta VDJ and CDR3 profiling used genomic DNA as template. One entry per CDR3 protein results from TCRdb running MiXCR on the reads. This sample yields about 170,000 distinct CDR3 sequences, of which around 45% are seen a single time; about 1.1% belongs to the top ten. The source material was sorted CD4+, CD8+, or CD8+CD57+ T cells (not recorded which) from PBMCs. These receptors originate from a human donor in good health.

This clonotype was counted at least ten times. This chain joins TRBV9 and TRBJ1-2, with D tentatively TRBD1 (6 bases). The germline V gene encodes CDR1 SGDLS and CDR2 YYNGEE. The CDR3 totals 15 residues. The germline V and J ends were trimmed by 0 bases and 2 bases, with 11 bases remaining between them. The CDR3, as DNA: TGTGCCAGCAGCGTAGAGGGGGTCCCAAACTATGGCTACACCTTC. It encodes CASSVEGVPNYGYTF. Combining the CDR3 with reference TRBV9 and TRBJ1-2 gives the whole variable domain DSGVTQTPKHLITATGQRVTLRCSPRSGDLSVYWYQQSLDQGLQFLIQYYNGEERAKGNILERFSAQQFPDLHSELNLSSLELGDSALYFCASSVEGVPNYGYTFGSGTRLTVV.

The rearrangement joins TRBV12-3 or TRBV12-4 to TRBJ1-1; unclear D gene. The V end lost 2 bases, the J end lost 1 base, and 11 bases lay between the germline ends. CDR3 length equals 15 residues. CDR3 amino acids: CASSLKGAGNTEAFF. CDR3 bases: TGTGCCAGCAGTTTAAAGGGTGCGGGGAACACTGAAGCTTTCTTT.

Remarks on this clonotype: It is likely a read error, because the conserved phenylalanine at the end of the CDR3 is missing. The chain couples TRBV9 to TRBJ1-1; D remains ambiguous. The CDR3 contains 14 residues. V was shortened by 0 bases and J by 1 base, with 7 bases between the two germline ends. Per the germline V gene, CDR1 is SGDLS and CDR2 is YYNGEE. The CDR3 loop is CASSVGAENTEAFL. The CDR3 DNA follows: TGTGCCAGCAGCGTAGGAGCAGAGAACACTGAAGCTTTCCTT.

In its sample, this clonotype was seen once. The V call is TRBV6-5, the J call TRBJ2-7; D may match TRBD1 or TRBD2 (5 bases each). The germline gives CDR1 MNHEY, CDR2 SVGAGI. There are 15 residues in the CDR3. Between the trimmed V and J ends, which lost 3 bases and 6 bases, there was a span of 18 bases. DNA for the CDR3: TGTGCCAGCAGTTATTTGGGCCAGGGAGTAGGCGAGCAGTACTTC. Translating it yields CASSYLGQGVGEQYF.

At least ten counts were recorded for this clonotype. The chain has TRBV20-1 and TRBJ1-2; D is undetermined. The germline V gene has CDR1 DFQATT and CDR2 SNEGSKA (reference sequence). This CDR3 region has 15 residues. V lost 5 bases, J lost 0 bases, and 16 bases lay in between. The DNA for the CDR3 is TGCAGTGCTCCTACCCCGCGAGGTACTAACTATGGCTACACCTTC. Its protein is CSAPTPRGTNYGYTF.

This clonotype was detected a few times. The rearrangement uses TRBV18 and TRBJ2-1; D is ambiguous. CDR3 size: 11 residues. Trimming pared 3 bases from V and 15 bases from J, leaving 12 bases between. Germline CDR1 KGHSH, CDR2 LQKENI. CDR3 bases: TGTGCCAGCTCACCGACGGCCGTTATGTTCTTC. This codes for CASSPTAVMFF. Supplemented by reference TRBV18 and TRBJ2-1, the full variable domain reads NAGVMQNPRHLVRRRGQEARLRCSPMKGHSHVYWYRQLPEEGLKFMVYLQKENIIDESGMPKERFSAEFPKEGPSILRIQQVVRGDSAAYFCASSPTAVMFFGPGTRLTVL.

This clonotype was counted many times. This sequence joins TRBV19 and TRBJ2-5; TRBD1 aligns across 10 bases. CDR3 length: 16 residues. Germline assignment: CDR1 LNHDA and CDR2 SQIVND (reference sequence). The V segment lost 5 bases and the J segment 5 bases; nucleotides outside the gene matches: 11. As DNA, the CDR3 is TGTGCCAGTAGTCATGGGACAGGGGTGGGTGAGGAGACCCAGTACTTC. Translation gives CASSHGTGVGEETQYF.

This clonotype was counted only a few times. This chain connects TRBV29-1 to TRBJ2-5; possibly TRBD1 for D (6 bases). The V end was cut by 6 bases, the J end by 11 bases, with 13 bases between. Germline values: CDR1 SQVTM, CDR2 ANQGSEA. The CDR3 is made up of 10 amino acids. The CDR3 nucleotides read TGCAGCGTCCCCCCACAGGGACAGTACTTC. This sequence encodes CSVPPQGQYF.

This clonotype was picked up a small number of times. The genes are TRBV20-1 and TRBJ2-7; perhaps TRBD2 as D (6 bases). Trimming removed 3 bases from V and 2 bases from J, with 14 bases in between. This CDR3 has 14 residues. Germline CDR1 is DFQATT and CDR2 is SNEGSKA (reference sequence). CDR3 in amino acids: CSARGGRDPYEQYF. The CDR3 DNA reads as TGCAGTGCTAGGGGAGGACGGGATCCCTACGAGCAGTACTTC.

The chain has TRBV10-3 and TRBJ1-1, with 9 bases matching TRBD1. The V segment lost 1 base and the J segment 1 base; nucleotides outside the gene matches: 1. Germline-derived CDR1 and CDR2 are ENHRY and SYGVKD. The CDR3 spans 15 residues. In DNA form, the CDR3 reads TGTGCCATCAGTGAGTTGGGACAGGGGAACACTGAAGCTTTCTTT. The encoded protein is CAISELGQGNTEAFF.

This clonotype was counted a single time. One end of the junction fails to match germline, which may point to a read error. The V and J genes are TRBV24-1 and TRBJ2-3; 10 bases map to TRBD2. CDR1 is KGHDR, CDR2 SFDVKD, per germline. This CDR3 is 15 amino acids long. This chain's CDR3 is CASSEPGLATDTQYF. Here the CDR3 DNA reads TGTGCCAGCAGTGAGCCGGGACTAGCGACAGATACGCAGTATTTT.

Worth noting for this clonotype: This likely comes from a read error, as the CDR3 has no conserved phenylalanine or tryptophan at its end. The rearrangement uses TRBV11-2 and TRBJ1-1; 9 bases are shared with TRBD1. This CDR3 is built from 14 residues. Germline V gene sequence: CDR1 SGHAT, CDR2 FQNNGV. Trimming cost V 2 bases and J 4 bases; bases outside gene matches: 2. The DNA of the CDR3 is TGTGCCAGCAGCTTAACGACAGGGGGCACTGAAGCTTTCGTT. Encoded protein: CASSLTTGGTEAFV.

The rearrangement links TRBV25-1 to TRBJ2-1; 9 bases map to TRBD2. From germline, CDR1 is MGHDK and CDR2 SYGVNS. The CDR3 has 15 amino acids. J lost 2 bases, V lost 9 bases, and 8 bases had no gene match. The CDR3 region is CASMSSGDAYNEQFF. CDR3 nucleotide sequence: TGTGCCAGTATGTCTAGCGGGGACGCCTACAATGAGCAGTTCTTC. Full variable domain (missing parts from reference TRBV25-1 and TRBJ2-1): EADIYQTPRYLVIGTGKKITLECSQTMGHDKMYWYQQDPGMELHLIHYSYGVNSTEKGDLSSESTVSRIRTEHFPLTLESARPSHTSQYLCASMSSGDAYNEQFFGPGTRLTVL.

The sample holds many counts of this clonotype. V is TRBV9 and J is TRBJ2-7, with 8 bases identical to TRBD1. From germline, CDR1 is SGDLS and CDR2 YYNGEE. Unmatched junction bases numbered 8, after V lost 0 bases and J lost 6 bases. The CDR3 contains 15 residues. The CDR3 here is CASSVASQGAGEQYF. DNA for the CDR3: TGTGCCAGCAGCGTAGCTAGCCAGGGGGCAGGCGAGCAGTACTTC.

The V gene is TRBV19, the J gene TRBJ2-7, with 12 positions matching TRBD2. The germline V gene encodes CDR1 LNHDA and CDR2 SQIVND (reference sequence). V shed 5 bases and J 5 bases; nucleotides not matched to a gene: 7. This CDR3 has 15 amino acids. The CDR3 protein is CASSPRTSGENEQYF. For the CDR3, the DNA is TGTGCCAGTAGTCCACGGACTAGCGGGGAAAACGAGCAGTACTTC.

The gene calls are TRBV2 and TRBJ2-7, with D possibly matching TRBD1 (5 bases). This CDR3 has 13 residues. V gave up 3 bases and J gave up 4 bases, with 10 bases separating them. The V gene's germline CDR1 is SNHLY and CDR2 FYNNEI. CDR3 region: CASSEGREYEQYF. The CDR3 nucleotides are TGTGCCAGCAGTGAGGGCAGGGAATACGAGCAGTACTTC.

This clonotype showed up just a few times. The CDR3 end shows no conserved phenylalanine or tryptophan, and so a read error is likely. The V and J genes are TRBV24-1 and TRBJ2-1; the D is unclear. The germline V gene encodes CDR1 KGHDR and CDR2 SFDVKD. Trimming stripped 4 bases from V and 2 bases from J, with 20 bases between. This CDR3 contains 18 residues. The CDR3 reads CATSDPSPHGVTYNEQFL. CDR3 bases: TGTGCCACCAGTGACCCCTCGCCTCATGGGGTCACCTACAATGAGCAGTTCCTC.

V usage is TRBV24-1 and J usage is TRBJ2-7, with TRBD1 matching over 8 bases. The germline V gene has CDR1 KGHDR and CDR2 SFDVKD. V was clipped by 2 bases and J by 2 bases; unmatched bases: 4. This CDR3 has 15 residues. The CDR3 protein is CATSDWTGSTYEQYF. The CDR3 nucleotides read TGTGCCACCAGTGATTGGACAGGGTCCACCTACGAGCAGTACTTC.

This clonotype turned up a few times. The J gene is TRBJ2-4, the V gene TRBV6-5; D is possibly TRBD1 (6 bases). V was clipped by 6 bases and J by 0 bases, with 12 bases between them. From germline, CDR1 is MNHEY and CDR2 SVGAGI. The CDR3 length is 15 residues. The chain's CDR3 is CASSLGALAKNIQYF. The CDR3 DNA follows: TGTGCCAGCAGCCTGGGGGCCCTAGCCAAAAACATTCAGTACTTC.

The chain recombines TRBV6-1 with TRBJ2-7; 7 nucleotides align to TRBD1. The J segment lost 1 base and the V segment lost 6 bases, leaving 3 bases of the junction unmatched. The CDR3 is 13 residues long. Germline CDR1 MNHNS, CDR2 SASEGT. The CDR3 loop is CASRETGSYEQYF. The DNA for the CDR3 is TGTGCCAGCAGAGAGACAGGGTCCTACGAGCAGTACTTC.

This clonotype was seen many times. The chain employs TRBV4-2 and TRBJ1-2; D uncertain. CDR1 is LGHNA, CDR2 YNFKEQ, per germline. The CDR3 is made up of 14 amino acids. The V gene lost 3 bases and the J gene lost 5 bases, with 13 bases spanning the gap. CDR3: CASSQGVEGYGYTF. In DNA, the CDR3 is TGTGCCAGCAGCCAGGGAGTTGAAGGGTATGGCTACACCTTC.

This clonotype occurred many times. V and J are TRBV5-1 and TRBJ1-2, with 7 bases aligning to TRBD1. Looked up from germline, CDR1 is SGHRS and CDR2 is YFSETQ. V was pared by 5 bases and J by 3 bases, with 4 bases of the junction left unmatched. The CDR3 length is 13 residues. This chain's CDR3 is CASSPRGDYGYTF. CDR3 sequence (DNA): TGCGCCAGCAGTCCCAGGGGGGACTATGGCTACACCTTC.

The V gene is TRBV2, the J gene TRBJ2-3; 13 nucleotides align to TRBD2. From germline, CDR1 is SNHLY and CDR2 FYNNEI. V gave up 7 bases and J gave up 2 bases; unmatched junction bases: 9. This CDR3 comprises 17 residues. CDR3 sequence: CASTLTSGGPITDTQYF. In DNA form, the CDR3 reads TGTGCCAGCACCCTGACTAGCGGGGGGCCAATCACAGATACGCAGTATTTT. The full variable domain, completed using reference TRBV2 and TRBJ2-3, is EPEVTQTPSHQVTQMGQEVILRCVPISNHLYFYWYRQILGQKVEFLVSFYNNEISEKSEIFDDQFSVERPDGSNFTLKIRSTKLEDSAMYFCASTLTSGGPITDTQYFGPGTRLTVL.

This clonotype was picked up many times. Here the CDR3 reads CASSQDGGRQFETQYF. The CDR3, as DNA: TGCGCCAGCAGCCAAGACGGGGGTAGACAGTTTGAGACCCAGTACTTC. The genes are TRBV4-1 and TRBJ2-5; maybe TRBD2 (6 bases). V lost 0 bases, J lost 5 bases, and 16 bases lay in between. CDR1 MGHRA and CDR2 YSYEKL come from the germline V gene. There are 16 residues in the CDR3.

This clonotype turned up a few times. This chain joins TRBV6-2 or TRBV6-3 and TRBJ2-7, with D possibly TRBD1 on 5 matching bases. Trimming left V 2 bases short and J 5 bases short, with 16 bases between. The germline V gene has CDR1 MNHEY and CDR2 SVGEGT. The CDR3 totals 15 residues. The CDR3 DNA follows: TGTGCCAGCAGTTACCCTTTCCTCAGGGTCAACGAGCAGTACTTC. This sequence encodes CASSYPFLRVNEQYF.

Ten or more counts support this clonotype. This chain links TRBV19 with TRBJ2-1, with 15 bases identical to TRBD2. CDR1 and CDR2 from the germline V gene are LNHDA and SQIVND (reference sequence). The CDR3 length is 14 residues. Trimming at V came to 7 bases and at J to 9 bases, leaving 4 bases not matched to a gene. The CDR3 protein is CASTGTSGRFEQFF. The CDR3 bases are TGTGCCAGTACCGGGACTAGCGGGAGGTTTGAGCAGTTCTTC.

In its sample, this clonotype was seen many times. V and J are TRBV10-2 and TRBJ2-1; 7 bases are shared with TRBD2. V was pared by 6 bases and J by 10 bases, with 12 bases of the junction left unmatched. Germline values: CDR1 WSHSY, CDR2 SAAADI. The CDR3 runs 14 residues. This CDR3 is CASRSGGSIIEQFF. CDR3 sequence (DNA): TGCGCCAGCAGGTCGGGCGGGAGCATCATAGAGCAGTTCTTC.

The table lists this clonotype with many counts. The chain is built from TRBV20-1 and TRBJ2-5, with no clear D. V was shortened by 2 bases and J by 5 bases, with 15 bases between the two germline ends. Looked up from germline, CDR1 is DFQATT and CDR2 is SNEGSKA (reference sequence). The CDR3 contains 14 residues. CDR3 nucleotides: TGCAGTGCTAGAATTCACGCCGGCTCGGAGACCCAGTACTTC. The encoded protein is CSARIHAGSETQYF.

This clonotype occurred a few times. V usage is TRBV18 and J usage is TRBJ2-2; D may be TRBD1 (5 bases). Trimming pared 2 bases from V and 1 base from J, leaving 8 bases between. The CDR3 extends over 15 amino acids. The germline CDR1 and CDR2 sequences are KGHSH and LQKENI. CDR3 protein: CASSPRTKNTGELFF. The CDR3 DNA reads as TGTGCCAGCTCACCAAGGACAAAGAACACCGGGGAGCTGTTTTTT.